Each of the 25 T cell receptor beta chains below was sequenced from the same sample in a study of post-analysis software for immune sequencing data. Study-level points and caveats: In patients, TRBV5-6, TRBV5-1 and TRBV20-1 belonged to roughly 5 TRBV segments found more frequently than in controls.

Their target antigens are unknown. Unique-molecular-identifier-tagged TCR beta cDNA libraries were used. TCRdb analysed the PCR reads with MiXCR anew, one entry per CDR3 protein. This table holds almost 700,000 distinct CDR3 sequences, about 60% found once. The material sequenced was blood. Receptors originate from a girl aged 2-10 years with multiple sclerosis.

V gene TRBV25-1 combines with J gene TRBJ2-7, with D perhaps matching TRBD2 (6 bases). CDR1 and CDR2 (germline): MGHDK, SYGVNS. The CDR3 is made up of 12 amino acids. V lost 3 bases and J lost 6, with 9 bases in between. In nucleotides, the CDR3 is TGTGCCAGCAGTGAGGACTATTGCGAGCAGTACTTC. Translating gives CASSEDYCEQYF.

The gene calls are TRBV10-3 and TRBJ2-1, with 10 bases aligning to TRBD2. The ends lost 5 bases at V and 5 bases at J; junction bases unmatched: 6. The CDR3 has 15 residues. Germline assignment: CDR1 ENHRY and CDR2 SYGVKD. As DNA, the CDR3 is TGTGCCATCAGTTGGACTAGCGGTACTGACAATGAGCAGTTCTTC. Residues: CAISWTSGTDNEQFF.

V usage is TRBV27 and J usage is TRBJ1-2; 11 nucleotides align to TRBD1. CDR3 size: 16 residues. The V gene end was trimmed by 3 bases and the J gene end by 1 base; junction bases not matched to a gene: 4. Germline V gene lookup returns CDR1 MNHEY and CDR2 SMNVEV (reference sequence). The CDR3 nucleotides are TGTGCCAGCAGTTTTCGGACAGGGGGCGATAACTATGGCTACACCTTC. This gives the protein CASSFRTGGDNYGYTF.

This clonotype was recorded only once. The V and J genes are TRBV20-1 and TRBJ1-5; no reliable D call. Trimming shortened V by 5 bases and J by 3 bases, and 11 bases separated the two germline ends. Germline V gene lookup returns CDR1 DFQATT and CDR2 SNEGSKA (reference sequence). This CDR3 is built from 13 residues. The CDR3: CSASGLINQPQHF. CDR3 coding DNA: TGCAGTGCTTCTGGACTGATCAATCAGCCCCAGCATTTT.

The V gene is TRBV5-1, the J gene TRBJ2-1; 9 nucleotides agree with TRBD2. The end of the DNA is better explained by TRBJ2-7, so the J call may be wrong. Germline CDR1 SGHRS, CDR2 YFSETQ. This CDR3 has 13 residues. The CDR3 loop reads CASRNSGSYEQYF. CDR3 nucleotides: TGCGCCAGCCGAAATAGCGGGAGCTACGAGCAGTACTTC.

This clonotype was counted only a few times. The chain combines TRBV6-2 or TRBV6-3 with TRBJ1-5; maybe TRBD1 (6 bases). The germline V gene has CDR1 MNHEY and CDR2 SVGEGT. The CDR3 consists of 16 residues. The V and J ends lost 2 bases and 0 bases respectively, with 11 bases between them. CDR3 loop: CASSYGQSSSNQPQHF. Here the CDR3 DNA reads TGTGCCAGCAGTTACGGACAGAGCTCTAGCAATCAGCCCCAGCATTTT.

The rearrangement links TRBV10-2 to TRBJ2-5, with a weak D call TRBD2 (5 bases). The CDR3 loop spans 15 amino acids. Between the trimmed V and J ends, which lost 2 bases and 0 bases, there was a span of 10 bases. Per germline, CDR1 WSHSY and CDR2 SAAADI. In DNA, the CDR3 is TGCGCCAGCAGTGAGCCCATAGCGTACCAAGAGACCCAGTACTTC. Translated, it gives CASSEPIAYQETQYF.

The chain has TRBV24-1 and TRBJ1-2, with 8 positions matching TRBD1. The CDR3 is 16 amino acids. The germline CDR1 and CDR2 sequences are KGHDR and SFDVKD. The junction had 13 bases not matched to a gene; V was cut back by 2 bases and J by 9 bases. The CDR3 DNA is TGTGCCACCAGTGATTCGAGGACAGGGATTTTTTACAGCTACACCTTC. As protein: CATSDSRTGIFYSYTF.

This clonotype has more than one count but fewer than ten. This chain uses TRBV5-1 with TRBJ1-5; no clear D. Trimming pared 1 base from V and 0 bases from J, leaving 14 bases between. CDR1 SGHRS and CDR2 YFSETQ come from the germline V gene. This CDR3 has 17 amino acids. This CDR3 is CASSLTVLTDSNQPQHF. CDR3 in DNA: TGCGCCAGCAGCTTGACCGTACTGACGGATAGCAATCAGCCCCAGCATTTT.

This chain uses TRBV12-3 or TRBV12-4 with TRBJ1-2; TRBD1 agrees at 8 bases. V gave up 5 bases and J gave up 3 bases; unmatched junction bases: 5. CDR3 length: 14 residues. CDR3 in amino acids: CASSPTGDHYGYTF. The CDR3 nucleotides read TGTGCCAGCAGTCCGACAGGGGACCACTATGGCTACACCTTC.

This chain uses TRBV12-3 or TRBV12-4 with TRBJ2-1; 9 nucleotides match TRBD2. This CDR3 is 17 amino acids long. With 5 bases clipped from V and 4 bases from J, the junction kept 12 bases outside the gene matches. The CDR3 sequence: CASSPLQGLAPYNEQFF. The CDR3 region has the DNA TGTGCCAGCAGTCCCCTCCAGGGACTAGCACCATACAATGAGCAGTTCTTC.

The gene calls are TRBV11-2 and TRBJ1-1; no clear D gene. With 0 bases removed from V and 2 bases from J, the gap between germline ends came to 10 bases. CDR3 length: 15 amino acids. The germline V gene encodes CDR1 SGHAT and CDR2 FQNNGV. Here the CDR3 reads CASSLELGLNTEAFF. The CDR3 nucleotides read TGTGCCAGCAGCTTAGAATTAGGACTTAACACTGAAGCTTTCTTT.

The chain links TRBV10-3 to TRBJ2-1, with D perhaps matching TRBD2 (5 bases). Germline-derived CDR1 and CDR2 are ENHRY and SYGVKD. CDR3 size: 11 residues. V lost 5 bases and J 7 bases, leaving 6 bases between the germline ends. The CDR3 region is CAISPGNEQFF. The CDR3, as DNA: TGTGCCATCAGTCCGGGGAATGAGCAGTTCTTC.

The CDR3 reads CASSDRGTEYTDTQYF. DNA of the CDR3: TGTGCCAGCAGTGACCGCGGGACGGAGTACACAGATACGCAGTATTTT. The V call is TRBV2, the J call TRBJ2-3; D is perhaps TRBD2 (6 bases). The V and J ends lost 3 bases and 2 bases respectively, with 15 bases between them. The CDR3 consists of 16 residues. The germline V gene has CDR1 SNHLY and CDR2 FYNNEI.

The table lists this clonotype with a few counts. The chain has TRBV20-1 and TRBJ2-5; 9 bases line up with TRBD2. In germline, CDR1 is DFQATT, CDR2 SNEGSKA (reference sequence). After removal of 5 bases from V and 5 bases from J, the junction contained 6 bases not matched to a gene. The CDR3 has 13 amino acids. Written as DNA, the CDR3 is TGCAGTGCTGCGGGCGGGGGGGCGGAGACCCAGTACTTC. It specifies CSAAGGGAETQYF.

This clonotype was seen only a few times. The chain is built from TRBV9 and TRBJ2-5; maybe TRBD2 (6 bases). The CDR3 has 14 amino acids. From germline, CDR1 is SGDLS and CDR2 YYNGEE. V gave up 0 bases and J gave up 5 bases, with 11 bases separating them. DNA for the CDR3: TGTGCCAGCAGCGTAGGCCCTAGCGCCGAGACCCAGTACTTC. Protein sequence: CASSVGPSAETQYF.

The chain recombines TRBV15 with TRBJ2-5; a possible D gene is TRBD2 (8 bases). The germline gives CDR1 LNHNV, CDR2 YYDKDF (reference sequence). V lost 6 bases to trimming and J lost 1 base, with 15 bases between them. CDR3 size: 15 residues. Written as DNA, the CDR3 is TGTGCCACCAGGGCGGGAGGACAGGCCCAAGAGACCCAGTACTTC. It translates to CATRAGGQAQETQYF.

This clonotype was counted a few times. V is TRBV7-9 and J is TRBJ2-1, with TRBD2 identical over 12 bases. Germline-derived CDR1 and CDR2 are SEHNR and FQNEAQ (reference sequence). The CDR3 sequence is 15 residues long. J gave up 2 bases and V 7 bases, and 3 bases lay outside the gene matches. Here the CDR3 reads CASTPSGGAYNEQFF. DNA of the CDR3: TGTGCCAGCACCCCTAGCGGGGGGGCCTACAATGAGCAGTTCTTC.

The chain couples TRBV20-1 to TRBJ2-7; 14 nucleotides agree with TRBD2. The trim removed 0 bases at V and 5 bases at J, leaving 9 bases unmatched. In germline, CDR1 is DFQATT, CDR2 SNEGSKA (reference sequence). The CDR3 spans 17 residues. The CDR3 nucleotides are TGCAGTGCTAGAGATATGCGCGGGGGACTAGCGGGAGACGAGCAGTACTTC. It codes for CSARDMRGGLAGDEQYF.

There are a few counts of this clonotype. The J gene is TRBJ2-3, the V gene TRBV6-6; 8 positions match TRBD2. This CDR3 comprises 15 residues. Germline assignment: CDR1 MNHNY and CDR2 SVGAGI (reference sequence). V lost 5 bases to trimming and J lost 1 base; unmatched junction nucleotides: 5. CDR3 bases: TGTGCCAGCAGTCGTAACGGGGGGGGCACAGATACGCAGTATTTT. Protein sequence: CASSRNGGGTDTQYF.

This clonotype was seen a handful of times. The rearrangement links TRBV30 to TRBJ1-1; a weak D match, TRBD1 (5 bases). Germline-derived CDR1 and CDR2 are GTSNPN and SVGIG (reference sequence). The CDR3 totals 13 residues. Trimming stripped 2 bases from V and 5 bases from J, with 12 bases between. The CDR3 reads CAWSSPQGTEAFF. The CDR3 coding sequence is TGTGCCTGGAGTTCGCCGCAGGGAACTGAAGCTTTCTTT.

The V call is TRBV5-1, the J call TRBJ2-3; D is unclear. Trimming stripped 7 bases from V and 4 bases from J, with 13 bases between. Germline lookup yields CDR1 SGHRS and CDR2 YFSETQ. The CDR3 runs to 13 residues. In nucleotides, the CDR3 is TGCGCCAGCGGCCTTCCCTTACCAGATACGCAGTATTTT. Translated, it gives CASGLPLPDTQYF.

The chain has TRBV5-1 and TRBJ2-6, with 8 positions matching TRBD1. V shed 6 bases, J shed 2 bases, and the junction held 19 bases outside the gene matches. Germline V gene sequence: CDR1 SGHRS, CDR2 YFSETQ. The CDR3 length is 20 residues. In DNA, the CDR3 is TGCGCCAGCAAGGGCAGGGGGCAGTTAAGTTCGATTGCTGGGGCCAACGTCCTGACTTTC. It encodes CASKGRGQLSSIAGANVLTF.

The CDR3 region is CATYGHRAYEQYF. CDR3 nucleotide sequence: TGTGCCACTTACGGGCATAGAGCCTACGAGCAGTACTTC. The J gene is TRBJ2-7, the V gene TRBV13; no definite D call. This CDR3 is built from 13 residues. Germline V lookup: CDR1 PRHDT, CDR2 FYEKMQ (reference sequence). V lost 10 bases and J lost 2, with 15 bases in between. The full variable domain, rest sourced from reference TRBV13 and TRBJ2-7, is AAGVIQSPRHLIKEKRETATLKCYPIPRHDTVYWYQQGPGQDPQFLISFYEKMQSDKGSIPDRFSAQQFSDYHSELNMSSLELGDSALYFCATYGHRAYEQYFGPGTRLTVT.

The rearrangement links TRBV20-1 to TRBJ2-1; 10 positions agree with TRBD2. The CDR3 totals 17 residues. Germline CDR1 is DFQATT and CDR2 is SNEGSKA (reference sequence). The junction had 5 bases not matched to a gene; V was cut back by 0 bases and J by 0 bases. CDR3 amino acids: CSARDYSGGLSYNEQFF. In DNA, the CDR3 is TGCAGTGCTAGAGATTATAGCGGGGGGCTCTCCTACAATGAGCAGTTCTTC.